The TCR beta chain under discussion was sequenced for a study of metastatic and nonmetastatic thyroid tumors. About the research overall: Malignant and benign thyroid patients had repertoires compared in peripheral blood and tumor or nodule tissue.

Thyroid surgery had not been preceded by any treatment in any patient. Findings and caveats of the study: It was reportedly found that TCR beta diversity was significantly higher in malignant thyroid tumors than in benign nodules, a difference seen in both blood and tumor samples.

In the original workflow: The distant-metastasis classifier for papillary thyroid cancer was built from CDR3 differences across clinicopathological groups. TCRdb called clones again from the PCR reads with MiXCR. The V and J calls were not made by the authors but by TCRdb's processing. Of around 15,000 clones listed, about 35% are singletons. About this clone itself: Its antigen remains unidentified.

Trimming removed 7 bases from V and 5 bases from J, with 17 bases in between. This CDR3 is built from 13 residues. Germline V gene lookup returns CDR1 SQVTM and CDR2 ANQGSEA. The sequencing sample was made of tumor tissue. This clonotype was obtained from a male donor with papillary thyroid cancer or a benign thyroid nodule (not recorded which). Some clones in this sample may be carry-over from other donors' samples. The rearrangement links TRBV29-1 to TRBJ1-1, with D perhaps matching TRBD1 (5 bases). The CDR3 loop is CSGGHGARTEAFF. CDR3 DNA: TGCAGCGGTGGACATGGGGCACGAACTGAAGCTTTCTTT.